Each of the 9 T cell receptor beta chains below was sequenced from the same sample in a study of T cell changes during pregnancy in multiple sclerosis. Sequencing was performed with immunoSEQ multiplex PCR; in TCRdb, only in-frame clones are kept and a portion is missing. Among under 60,000 clones listed, over 80% were seen once. Here the sequenced sample was CD4+ T cells from peripheral blood mononuclear cells, taken after pregnancy. The receptors come from a female donor with multiple sclerosis, enrolled in a pregnancy study.

The chain combines TRBV7-2 with TRBJ1-5; no clear D gene. CDR1 is SGHTA and CDR2 is FQGNSA in the germline V gene. Deletions cut 1 base from V and 6 bases from J, with 16 bases between. The CDR3 is 16 residues long. CDR3 DNA: TGTGCCAGCAGCTTAGAGGTTAGCGGGATTGGTCAGCCCCAGCATTTT. This codes for CASSLEVSGIGQPQHF.

V gene TRBV4-2 combines with J gene TRBJ2-7, with a weak D call TRBD2 (5 bases). CDR1 is LGHNA and CDR2 is YNFKEQ in the germline V gene. V was pared by 4 bases and J by 5 bases, with 15 bases between. This CDR3 has 14 amino acids. CDR3 sequence reads: CASSRLLETHEQYF. CDR3 nucleotides: TGTGCCAGCAGCCGCCTACTAGAGACCCACGAGCAGTACTTC.

The chain carries TRBV30 and TRBJ1-6; 7 bases map to TRBD1. The CDR3 is made up of 15 amino acids. Germline lookup yields CDR1 GTSNPN and CDR2 SVGIG (reference sequence). The V segment lost 3 bases and the J segment 1 base; nucleotides outside the gene matches: 3. DNA of the CDR3: TGTGCCTGGAGCAGGGGACAGTCCTATAATTCACCCCTCCACTTT. Encoded protein: CAWSRGQSYNSPLHF.

This chain links TRBV15 with TRBJ2-5, with a weak D call TRBD1 (5 bases). Trimming shortened V by 5 bases and J by 5 bases, and 15 bases separated the two germline ends. The CDR3 has 14 residues. The germline gives CDR1 LNHNV, CDR2 YYDKDF (reference sequence). In DNA, the CDR3 is TGTGCCACCAGCGGGTTGACAGTAAGGGAGACCCAGTACTTC. Its protein is CATSGLTVRETQYF.

The rearrangement links TRBV11-1 to TRBJ1-1; D call uncertain. V was clipped by 5 bases and J by 0 bases, with 13 bases between them. Germline V CDR1 and CDR2: SGHAT, FQDESV (reference sequence). The CDR3 is made up of 15 amino acids. CDR3 amino acids: CASSLRTGMNTEAFF. The CDR3 DNA reads TGTGCCAGCAGCCTCCGGACGGGAATGAACACTGAAGCTTTCTTT.

The chain uses TRBV25-1 and TRBJ1-4, with TRBD1 matching 8 bases. Germline values: CDR1 MGHDK, CDR2 SYGVNS. The V gene end was trimmed by 4 bases and the J gene end by 10 bases; junction bases not matched to a gene: 17. The CDR3 extends over 17 amino acids. In DNA form, the CDR3 reads TGTGCCAGCAGTGGGTGGGACAGGACGTCATCTAGGGGAAAACTGTTTTTT. Translating it yields CASSGWDRTSSRGKLFF.

Only one count was recorded for this clone. The chain carries TRBV4-1 and TRBJ1-2; D might be TRBD1 (5 bases). The CDR3 contains 13 residues. Germline V lookup: CDR1 MGHRA, CDR2 YSYEKL. V was cut by 2 bases and J by 7 bases, with 11 bases left in between. The CDR3 loop reads CASSQRDRSGYTF. The DNA for the CDR3 is TGCGCCAGCAGCCAAAGAGACAGATCTGGCTACACCTTC.

The chain has TRBV7-3 and TRBJ2-5; 11 bases fit TRBD2. Trimming at V came to 9 bases and at J to 4 bases, leaving 10 bases not matched to a gene. The germline CDR1 and CDR2 sequences are SGHTA and FQGTGA. The CDR3 contains 15 residues. DNA for the CDR3: TGTGCCAGTAATAGCGGGGGGGCCCTTGCAGAGACCCAGTACTTC. Encoded protein: CASNSGGALAETQYF.

The CDR3 DNA sequence: TGTGCCAGCAGCGTAGACCCAGGACAAAATCAGCCCCAGCATTTT. Protein: CASSVDPGQNQPQHF. The genes are TRBV9 and TRBJ1-5; D is possibly TRBD1 (5 bases). The length of the CDR3 is 15 residues. Germline lookup yields CDR1 SGDLS and CDR2 YYNGEE. Between the trimmed V and J ends, which lost 0 bases and 4 bases, there was a span of 11 bases.